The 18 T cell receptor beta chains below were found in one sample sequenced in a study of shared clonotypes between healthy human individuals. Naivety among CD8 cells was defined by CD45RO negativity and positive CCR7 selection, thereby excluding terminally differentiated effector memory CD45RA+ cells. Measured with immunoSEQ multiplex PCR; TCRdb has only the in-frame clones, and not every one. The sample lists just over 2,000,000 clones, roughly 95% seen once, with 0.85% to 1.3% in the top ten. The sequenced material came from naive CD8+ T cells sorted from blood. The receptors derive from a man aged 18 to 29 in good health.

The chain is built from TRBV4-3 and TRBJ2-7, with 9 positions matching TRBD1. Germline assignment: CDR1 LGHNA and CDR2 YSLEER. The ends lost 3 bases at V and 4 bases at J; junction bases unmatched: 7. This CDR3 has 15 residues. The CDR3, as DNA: TGCGCCAGCAGCCAGAAGGGGGACAGGGTGTACGAGCAGTACTTC. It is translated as CASSQKGDRVYEQYF.

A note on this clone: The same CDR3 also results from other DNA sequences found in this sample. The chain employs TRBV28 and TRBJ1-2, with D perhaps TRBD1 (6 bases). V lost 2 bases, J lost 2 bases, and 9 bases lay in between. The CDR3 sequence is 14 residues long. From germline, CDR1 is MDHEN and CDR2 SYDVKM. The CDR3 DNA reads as TGTGCCAGCAGTTTACAGGGGACCAACTATGGCTACACCTTC. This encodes CASSLQGTNYGYTF.

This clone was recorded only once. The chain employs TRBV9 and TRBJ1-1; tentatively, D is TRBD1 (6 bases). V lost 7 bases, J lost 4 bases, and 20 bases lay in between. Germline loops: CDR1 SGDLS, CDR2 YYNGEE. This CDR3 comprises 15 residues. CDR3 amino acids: CASGGGGFVGTEAFF. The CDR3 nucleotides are TGTGCCAGCGGCGGGGGGGGCTTTGTCGGCACTGAAGCTTTCTTT. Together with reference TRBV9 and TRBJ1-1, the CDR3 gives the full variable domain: DSGVTQTPKHLITATGQRVTLRCSPRSGDLSVYWYQQSLDQGLQFLIQYYNGEERAKGNILERFSAQQFPDLHSELNLSSLELGDSALYFCASGGGGFVGTEAFFGQGTRLTVV.

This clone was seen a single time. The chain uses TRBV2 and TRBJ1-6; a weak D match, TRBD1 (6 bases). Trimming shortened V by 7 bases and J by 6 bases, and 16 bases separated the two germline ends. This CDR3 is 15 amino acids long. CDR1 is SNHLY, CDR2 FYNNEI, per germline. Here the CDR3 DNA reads TGTGCCAGCATGGGGGGCTCCGGGGGTAATTCACCCCTCCACTTT. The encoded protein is CASMGGSGGNSPLHF.

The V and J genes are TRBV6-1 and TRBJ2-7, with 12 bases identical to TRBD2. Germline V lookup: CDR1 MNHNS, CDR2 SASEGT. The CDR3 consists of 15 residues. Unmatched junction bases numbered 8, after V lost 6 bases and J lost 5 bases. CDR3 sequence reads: CASSRLAGGPDEQYF. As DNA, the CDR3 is TGTGCCAGCAGCCGTCTAGCGGGAGGGCCTGACGAGCAGTACTTC.

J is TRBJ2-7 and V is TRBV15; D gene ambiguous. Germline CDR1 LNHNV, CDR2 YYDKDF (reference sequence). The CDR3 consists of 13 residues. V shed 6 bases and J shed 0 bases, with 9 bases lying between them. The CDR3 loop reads CATRGHDSYEQYF. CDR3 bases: TGTGCCACCAGAGGCCATGACTCCTACGAGCAGTACTTC.

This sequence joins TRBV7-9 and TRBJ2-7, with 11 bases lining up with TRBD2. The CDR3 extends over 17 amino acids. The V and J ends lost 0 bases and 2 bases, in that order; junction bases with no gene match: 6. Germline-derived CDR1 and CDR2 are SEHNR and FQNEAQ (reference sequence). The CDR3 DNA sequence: TGTGCCAGCAGCTTAGCCCTAGCGGGAGGCCCAACCTACGAGCAGTACTTC. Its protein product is CASSLALAGGPTYEQYF.

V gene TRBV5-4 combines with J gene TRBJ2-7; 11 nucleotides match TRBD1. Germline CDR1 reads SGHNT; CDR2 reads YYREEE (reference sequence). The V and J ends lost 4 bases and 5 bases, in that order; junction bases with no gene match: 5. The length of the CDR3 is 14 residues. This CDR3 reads CASSAGQGADEQYF. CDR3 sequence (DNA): TGTGCCAGCAGCGCAGGACAGGGGGCTGACGAGCAGTACTTC.

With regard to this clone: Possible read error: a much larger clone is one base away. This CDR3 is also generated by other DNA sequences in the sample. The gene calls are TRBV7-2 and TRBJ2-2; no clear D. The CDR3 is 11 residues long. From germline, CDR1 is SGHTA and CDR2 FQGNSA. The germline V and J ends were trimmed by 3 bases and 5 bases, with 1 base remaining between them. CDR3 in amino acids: CASSFTGELFF. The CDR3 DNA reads TGTGCCAGCAGCTTTACCGGGGAGCTGTTTTTT.

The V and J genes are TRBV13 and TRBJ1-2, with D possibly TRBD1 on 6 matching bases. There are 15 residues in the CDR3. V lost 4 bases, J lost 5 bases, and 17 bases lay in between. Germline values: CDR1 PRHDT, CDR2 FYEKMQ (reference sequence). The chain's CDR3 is CASSSRDNRRYGYTF. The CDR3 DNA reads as TGTGCCAGCAGCTCCCGGGACAACCGCCGGTATGGCTACACCTTC.

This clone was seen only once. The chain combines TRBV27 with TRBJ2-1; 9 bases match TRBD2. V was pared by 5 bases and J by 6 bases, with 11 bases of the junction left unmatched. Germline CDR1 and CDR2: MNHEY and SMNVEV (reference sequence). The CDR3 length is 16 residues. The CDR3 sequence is CASSPSSGEIGNEQFF. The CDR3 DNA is TGTGCCAGCAGTCCATCTAGCGGGGAGATAGGCAATGAGCAGTTCTTC.

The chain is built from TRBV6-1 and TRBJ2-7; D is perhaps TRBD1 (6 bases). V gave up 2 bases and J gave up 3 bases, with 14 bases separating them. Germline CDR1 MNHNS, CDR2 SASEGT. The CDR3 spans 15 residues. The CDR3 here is CASSEWGKGGYEQYF. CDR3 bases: TGTGCCAGCAGTGAATGGGGAAAAGGGGGCTACGAGCAGTACTTC.

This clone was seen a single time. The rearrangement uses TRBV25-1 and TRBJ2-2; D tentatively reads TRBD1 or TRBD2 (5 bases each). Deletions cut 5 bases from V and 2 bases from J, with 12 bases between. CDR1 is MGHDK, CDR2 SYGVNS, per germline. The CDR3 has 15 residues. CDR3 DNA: TGTGCCAGCAGTTTACGGGACGGCAACACCGGGGAGCTGTTTTTT. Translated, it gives CASSLRDGNTGELFF.

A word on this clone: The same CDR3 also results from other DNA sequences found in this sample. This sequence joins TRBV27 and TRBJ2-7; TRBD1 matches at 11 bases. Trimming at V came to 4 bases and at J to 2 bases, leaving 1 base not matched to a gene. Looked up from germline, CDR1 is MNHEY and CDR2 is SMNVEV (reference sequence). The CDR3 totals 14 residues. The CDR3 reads CASSWGQGAYEQYF. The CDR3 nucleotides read TGTGCCAGCAGTTGGGGACAGGGGGCCTACGAGCAGTACTTC.

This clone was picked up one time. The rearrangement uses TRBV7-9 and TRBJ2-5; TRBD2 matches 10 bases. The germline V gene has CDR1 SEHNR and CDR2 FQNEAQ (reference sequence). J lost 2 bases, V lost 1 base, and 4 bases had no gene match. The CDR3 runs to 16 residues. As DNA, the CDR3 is TGTGCCAGCAGCTTAGGGACTAGCGGTAAACAAGAGACCCAGTACTTC. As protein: CASSLGTSGKQETQYF.

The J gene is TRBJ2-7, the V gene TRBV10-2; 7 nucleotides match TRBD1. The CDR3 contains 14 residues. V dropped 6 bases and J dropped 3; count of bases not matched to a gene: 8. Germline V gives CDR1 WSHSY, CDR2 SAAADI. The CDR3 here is CASRDGTVIYEQYF. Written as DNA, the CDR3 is TGCGCCAGCAGGGACGGGACAGTTATCTACGAGCAGTACTTC.

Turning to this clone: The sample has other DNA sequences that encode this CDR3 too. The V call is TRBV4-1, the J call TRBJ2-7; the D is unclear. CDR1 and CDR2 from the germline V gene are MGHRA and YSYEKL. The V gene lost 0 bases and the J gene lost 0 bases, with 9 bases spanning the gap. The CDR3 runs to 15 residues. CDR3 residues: CASSQDGVGSYEQYF. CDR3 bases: TGCGCCAGCAGCCAAGATGGGGTGGGCTCCTACGAGCAGTACTTC.

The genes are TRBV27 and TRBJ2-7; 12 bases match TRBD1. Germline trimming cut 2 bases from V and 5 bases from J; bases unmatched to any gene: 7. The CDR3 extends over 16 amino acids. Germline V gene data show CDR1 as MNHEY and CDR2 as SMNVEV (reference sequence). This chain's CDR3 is CASSLGFGTGGNEQYF. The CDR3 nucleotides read TGTGCCAGCAGTTTAGGGTTCGGGACAGGGGGCAACGAGCAGTACTTC.